The rows below give T cell receptor beta chains drawn from one sample of a study of metastatic and nonmetastatic thyroid tumors. TCRdb recomputed clones from the PCR reads via MiXCR. The sample includes approximately 44,000 clones, approximately 25% of them seen just once. The sample comprised tumor tissue. These receptors were obtained from a female donor with papillary thyroid cancer or a benign thyroid nodule (not recorded which). Some clones in this sample may be carry-over from other donors' samples. Both conserved end residues are part of each CDR3. A D gene is named only where the DNA matches it firmly. Clone size is shown for a subset of rows, as once, few, many or a class of expanded clone.

clone_size	v_call	j_call	d_call	cdr3_nt	cdr3_aa
NA	TRBV20-1	TRBJ2-1	NA	TGCAGTGCTAGGGAGGGGAGAGGGAACAATGAGCAGTTCTTC	CSAREGRGNNEQFF
many	TRBV12-3/TRBV12-4	TRBJ1-3	TRBD1	TGTGCCAGCAGTGTGGGACAGCTCTCTGGAAACACCATATATTTT	CASSVGQLSGNTIYF
many	TRBV7-6	TRBJ2-2	NA	TGTGCCAGCAGCTTAGGACCCCCCGGGGCCGGGGAGCTGTTTTTT	CASSLGPPGAGELFF
few	TRBV6-2/TRBV6-3	TRBJ2-1	NA	TGTGCCAGCAGGGACTGGGACCTCCGCTTCGATGAGCAGTTCTTC	CASRDWDLRFDEQFF
many	TRBV5-1	TRBJ1-2	NA	TGCGCCAGCAGCTTGGCGGAGTACTATGGCTACACCTTC	CASSLAEYYGYTF
many	TRBV6-1	TRBJ1-6	TRBD1	TGTGCCAGCAGTCCCTGGGACAGCCTAAATTCACCCCTCCACTTT	CASSPWDSLNSPLHF
few	TRBV2	TRBJ2-2	NA	TGTGCCAGCAGCAGAGACCGATCGGGGGAGCTGTTTTTT	CASSRDRSGELFF
NA	TRBV7-6	TRBJ2-7	TRBD1	TGTGCCAGCAGCTTCCATTGGGACAGCTCCTACGAGCAGTACTTC	CASSFHWDSSYEQYF
NA	TRBV20-1	TRBJ2-7	TRBD2	TGCAGTGCTAGAGGTCCGACTAGCGTCTACGAGCAGTACTTC	CSARGPTSVYEQYF
many	TRBV7-2	TRBJ2-3	NA	TGTGCCAGCAGCTTAGGAATGACTACGCAGTATTTT	CASSLGMTTQYF
NA	TRBV3-1	TRBJ2-7	TRBD2	TGTGCCAGCAGCTTTCGGACTAGCGGGTTCTCCTACGAGCAGTACTTC	CASSFRTSGFSYEQYF
medium-sized	TRBV6-1	TRBJ2-7	TRBD2	TGTGCCAGCAGTGAAGCGGGCGGGAGCTCCTACGAGCAGTACTTC	CASSEAGGSSYEQYF
many	TRBV3-1	TRBJ1-1	NA	TGTGCCAGCAACCCGCGGGAGGGCTTGAACACTGAAGCTTTCTTT	CASNPREGLNTEAFF
many	TRBV12-3/TRBV12-4	TRBJ2-7	TRBD2	TGTGCCAGCAGTTTGGGAGCGGGACTAGCGGGGACCTACGAGCAGTACTTC	CASSLGAGLAGTYEQYF
many	TRBV6-5	TRBJ2-7	TRBD1	TGTGCCAGCAGTTACTCGACAGGGGGTCCCTACGAGCAGTACTTC	CASSYSTGGPYEQYF
many	TRBV18	TRBJ2-1	NA	TGTGCCAGCTCACGGACCCAGGCCTACAATGAGCAGTTCTTC	CASSRTQAYNEQFF
many	TRBV12-3/TRBV12-4	TRBJ1-1	TRBD1	TGTGCCAGCAGTCCAAGACAGGGCACTGAAGCTTTCTTT	CASSPRQGTEAFF
many	TRBV18	TRBJ2-2	NA	TGTGCCAGCTCACCCTTGGGTAACACCGGGGAGCTGTTTTTT	CASSPLGNTGELFF
many	TRBV20-1	TRBJ2-3	TRBD2	TGCAGTGCTAGCGGGACTAGCGGGAGGGTGAGAGATACGCAGTATTTT	CSASGTSGRVRDTQYF
few	TRBV2	TRBJ2-5	NA	TGTGCCAGCAGTGGGACTGGGTCCGGAGATACCCAGTACTTC	CASSGTGSGDTQYF
many	TRBV10-1	TRBJ1-1	NA	TGCGCCAGCGGGCCCTCAGGGGCGGTCACTGAAGCTTTCTTT	CASGPSGAVTEAFF